A single sample is the source of the 32 T cell receptor beta chains below, sequenced in a study of blood T cell repertoires in COVID-19. Method: immunoSEQ multiplex PCR; TCRdb's copy keeps in-frame clones and lacks some. The sample includes roughly 380,000 clones, about 90% of them seen just once. The sample taken for sequencing was PBMCs or T cells enriched from blood (not recorded which). The receptors here all came from a woman younger than 45 who had recovered from COVID-19.

This chain joins TRBV11-1 and TRBJ1-5; D unresolved. The CDR3 has 15 residues. Germline V gene data show CDR1 as SGHAT and CDR2 as FQDESV (reference sequence). The germline V and J ends were trimmed by 5 bases and 6 bases, with 17 bases remaining between them. The CDR3 nucleotides read TGTGCCAGCAGCCCGACGTTCGGGGTGGGTCAGCCCCAGCATTTT. It encodes CASSPTFGVGQPQHF.

The V and J genes are TRBV6-2 or TRBV6-3 and TRBJ1-4; a possible D gene is TRBD1 (6 bases). CDR3 size: 13 residues. Trimming took 5 bases from V and 7 from J, leaving 11 bases between them. Germline V gene lookup returns CDR1 MNHEY and CDR2 SVGEGT. The chain's CDR3 is CASSRQVAEKLFF. The CDR3 coding sequence is TGTGCCAGCAGTCGACAGGTGGCTGAAAAACTGTTTTTT.

This clone turned up a few times. The CDR3, as DNA: TGTGCCACAGGGGAGGGGAGGGCAAACATTCAGTACTTC. Translated, it gives CATGEGRANIQYF. The J gene is TRBJ2-4, the V gene TRBV19; D possibly corresponds to TRBD2 (7 bases). Germline loops: CDR1 LNHDA, CDR2 SQIVND (reference sequence). V lost 10 bases and J 6 bases, leaving 16 bases between the germline ends. This CDR3 spans 13 amino acids.

The chain employs TRBV6-5 and TRBJ1-3; tentatively, D is TRBD1 (6 bases). The CDR3 consists of 16 residues. CDR1 is MNHEY, CDR2 SVGAGI, per germline. V was shortened by 0 bases and J by 3 bases, with 12 bases between the two germline ends. The CDR3 sequence: CASSYSAGAGGNTIYF. CDR3 DNA: TGTGCCAGCAGTTACTCGGCGGGGGCTGGTGGAAACACCATATATTTT.

J is TRBJ2-7 and V is TRBV5-4, with TRBD1 matching over 9 bases. Germline V gene data show CDR1 as SGHNT and CDR2 as YYREEE (reference sequence). CDR3 length: 14 amino acids. Trimming at V came to 5 bases and at J to 3 bases, leaving 6 bases not matched to a gene. Here the CDR3 reads CASSAGTGLYEQYF. CDR3 nucleotide sequence: TGTGCCAGCAGTGCCGGGACAGGGCTCTACGAGCAGTACTTC.

The chain joins TRBV4-1 to TRBJ1-6; TRBD1 is a possible D gene (6 bases). Trimming stripped 4 bases from V and 9 bases from J, with 19 bases between. CDR3 length equals 16 residues. In germline, CDR1 is MGHRA, CDR2 YSYEKL. CDR3 DNA: TGCGCCAGCAGCCCTCTACAGGGCCCGGGGGGTTCACCCCTCCACTTT. Protein sequence: CASSPLQGPGGSPLHF.

J is TRBJ1-1 and V is TRBV7-2; 12 bases agree with TRBD1. V was clipped by 5 bases and J by 5 bases; unmatched bases: 12. The CDR3 loop spans 17 amino acids. Germline lookup yields CDR1 SGHTA and CDR2 FQGNSA. Here the CDR3 reads CASSQLGQGALGTEAFF. CDR3 nucleotide sequence: TGTGCCAGCAGCCAACTGGGACAGGGGGCTTTGGGGACTGAAGCTTTCTTT.

The chain carries TRBV27 and TRBJ2-3; maybe TRBD1 (7 bases). Looked up from germline, CDR1 is MNHEY and CDR2 is SMNVEV (reference sequence). This CDR3 comprises 17 residues. V gave up 6 bases and J gave up 0 bases, with 19 bases separating them. CDR3 nucleotides: TGTGCCAGCAGGACCTTGGAGGGGGCCTCTAGCACAGATACGCAGTATTTT. Translation: CASRTLEGASSTDTQYF.

The V gene is TRBV6-5, the J gene TRBJ2-7; TRBD2 agrees at 16 bases. CDR1 and CDR2 from the germline V gene are MNHEY and SVGAGI. The CDR3 runs 15 residues. V gave up 6 bases and J gave up 7 bases; unmatched junction bases: 6. CDR3 protein: CASRGTSGRGLEQYF. CDR3 DNA: TGTGCCAGCAGGGGGACTAGCGGGAGGGGCTTAGAGCAGTACTTC.

The chain uses TRBV24-1 and TRBJ2-3; 7 bases are a match to TRBD1. From germline, CDR1 is KGHDR and CDR2 SFDVKD. With V trimmed by 7 bases and J by 2 bases, 5 bases remained unmatched. There are 14 residues in the CDR3. DNA of the CDR3: TGTGCCACCAGACCCGGGACAGACACAGATACGCAGTATTTT. As protein: CATRPGTDTDTQYF.

The gene calls are TRBV5-4 and TRBJ1-2; 10 bases are a match to TRBD1. With 5 bases clipped from V and 6 bases from J, the junction kept 4 bases outside the gene matches. The germline CDR1 and CDR2 sequences are SGHNT and YYREEE (reference sequence). CDR3 length: 13 residues. The CDR3 nucleotides read TGTGCCAGCAGTCGACAGGGGGCGGATGGCTACACCTTC. It translates to CASSRQGADGYTF. The full variable domain, rest sourced from reference TRBV5-4 and TRBJ1-2, is ETGVTQSPTHLIKTRGQQVTLRCSSQSGHNTVSWYQQALGQGPQFIFQYYREEENGRGNFPPRFSGLQFPNYSSELNVNALELDDSALYLCASSRQGADGYTFGSGTRLTVV.

The CDR3 region is CASFTGTLNYGYTF. In DNA, the CDR3 is TGTGCCAGCTTCACAGGGACCCTTAACTATGGCTACACCTTC. This chain connects TRBV28 to TRBJ1-2, with D perhaps TRBD1 (6 bases). This CDR3 comprises 14 residues. From germline, CDR1 is MDHEN and CDR2 SYDVKM. V lost 8 bases to trimming and J lost 1 base, with 14 bases between them.

The chain combines TRBV5-1 with TRBJ2-3; 9 nucleotides line up with TRBD1. The CDR3 spans 16 residues. The V gene's germline CDR1 is SGHRS and CDR2 YFSETQ. V gave up 4 bases and J gave up 4 bases; unmatched junction bases: 10. DNA of the CDR3: TGCGCCAGCAGCCCGGGACAGGGTTTGGTGGCAGATACGCAGTATTTT. Protein: CASSPGQGLVADTQYF.

This clone has a single count. V is TRBV5-1 and J is TRBJ1-5; D unresolved. The CDR3 is 14 residues long. Trimming stripped 4 bases from V and 5 bases from J, with 13 bases between. Germline V CDR1 and CDR2: SGHRS, YFSETQ. Written as DNA, the CDR3 is TGCGCCAGCAGCCCCGGAGGGCTAGATCAGCCCCAGCATTTT. Translating gives CASSPGGLDQPQHF. Looking up the rest from reference TRBV5-1 and TRBJ1-5 gives the full variable domain: KAGVTQTPRYLIKTRGQQVTLSCSPISGHRSVSWYQQTPGQGLQFLFEYFSETQRNKGNFPGRFSGRQFSNSRSEMNVSTLELGDSALYLCASSPGGLDQPQHFGDGTRLSIL.

The chain employs TRBV27 and TRBJ1-6, with D perhaps TRBD1 (6 bases). CDR3 length: 18 amino acids. V lost 6 bases, J lost 2 bases, and 20 bases lay in between. Looked up from germline, CDR1 is MNHEY and CDR2 is SMNVEV (reference sequence). For the CDR3, the DNA is TGTGCCAGCAGACCGGCCCCCGGACAGTGGACCTATAATTCACCCCTCCACTTT. Its translation is CASRPAPGQWTYNSPLHF.

This clone is a singleton in its sample. This chain uses TRBV5-6 with TRBJ1-1; D is possibly TRBD1 (5 bases). The CDR3 contains 15 residues. CDR1 SGHDT and CDR2 YYEEEE come from the germline V gene. The V and J ends lost 2 bases and 1 base respectively, with 12 bases between them. In nucleotides, the CDR3 is TGTGCCAGCAGCTTCGAGAATACAGGGAACACTGAAGCTTTCTTT. Amino acids: CASSFENTGNTEAFF.

The CDR3 DNA is TGTGCCAGCAGCTTGTTGTCATCCGAGCAGTACTTC. Its translation is CASSLLSSEQYF. The chain couples TRBV5-6 to TRBJ2-7, with D unclear. This CDR3 spans 12 amino acids. Germline V CDR1 and CDR2: SGHDT, YYEEEE. Trimming shortened V by 1 base and J by 6 bases, and 8 bases separated the two germline ends.

The chain employs TRBV6-1 and TRBJ2-7, with 11 bases matching TRBD2. Germline CDR1 and CDR2: MNHNS and SASEGT. This CDR3 spans 16 amino acids. The trim removed 4 bases at V and 2 bases at J, leaving 7 bases unmatched. The chain's CDR3 is CASSAKLAGETYEQYF. The DNA of the CDR3 is TGTGCCAGCAGTGCTAAACTAGCGGGGGAGACCTACGAGCAGTACTTC.

This clone appeared a few times. The chain uses TRBV28 and TRBJ1-3, with no clear D. The CDR3 loop spans 15 amino acids. Germline CDR1 and CDR2: MDHEN and SYDVKM. V lost 2 bases, J lost 4 bases, and 12 bases lay in between. The CDR3 nucleotides are TGTGCCAGCAGTTTACGTTCCTCCGGGGGAAACACCATATATTTT. It is translated as CASSLRSSGGNTIYF.

V usage is TRBV5-1 and J usage is TRBJ1-5, with D unclear. This CDR3 contains 15 residues. Trimming cost V 1 base and J 4 bases, with 12 bases left between them. Germline CDR1 reads SGHRS; CDR2 reads YFSETQ. CDR3 in DNA: TGCGCCAGCAGCTTGACCGGTGACTTTAATCAGCCCCAGCATTTT. Protein sequence: CASSLTGDFNQPQHF.

The chain recombines TRBV5-4 with TRBJ2-1; the match to TRBD1 covers 8 bases. V dropped 4 bases and J dropped 4; count of bases not matched to a gene: 7. This CDR3 region has 15 residues. From germline, CDR1 is SGHNT and CDR2 YYREEE (reference sequence). The CDR3 DNA reads TGTGCCAGCAGCCCGCCGGGACAGGAGTACAATGAGCAGTTCTTC. The encoded protein is CASSPPGQEYNEQFF.

CDR3 in amino acids: CAWGGTGVPKLFF. The CDR3 DNA sequence: TGTGCCTGGGGGGGAACAGGGGTTCCAAAACTGTTTTTT. The rearrangement links TRBV30 to TRBJ1-4; 7 bases match TRBD1. V was clipped by 5 bases and J by 10 bases; unmatched bases: 10. CDR3 length equals 13 residues. CDR1 is GTSNPN and CDR2 is SVGIG in the germline V gene (reference sequence).

V and J are TRBV7-2 and TRBJ2-2, with a tentative D call TRBD2 (5 bases). V gave up 5 bases and J gave up 4 bases, with 8 bases separating them. The V gene's germline CDR1 is SGHTA and CDR2 FQGNSA. The CDR3 is made up of 13 amino acids. The CDR3 nucleotides read TGTGCCAGCAGCCCACTAGTCACCGGGGAGCTGTTTTTT. Residues: CASSPLVTGELFF.

This clone was recorded only once. This chain joins TRBV7-9 and TRBJ2-2; perhaps TRBD2 as D (5 bases). V was shortened by 2 bases and J by 3 bases, with 7 bases between the two germline ends. CDR1 and CDR2 from the germline V gene are SEHNR and FQNEAQ (reference sequence). This CDR3 comprises 14 residues. This chain's CDR3 is CASSLMEDTGELFF. The CDR3 coding sequence is TGTGCCAGCAGCTTAATGGAGGACACCGGGGAGCTGTTTTTT.

This chain connects TRBV7-9 to TRBJ1-2; D is possibly TRBD1 (5 bases). Trimming left V 5 bases short and J 8 bases short, with 12 bases between. Germline CDR1 is SEHNR and CDR2 is FQNEAQ (reference sequence). The CDR3 has 12 amino acids. CDR3 sequence reads: CASSIREGGYTF. Written as DNA, the CDR3 is TGTGCCAGCAGCATCAGGGAGGGAGGCTACACCTTC.

The chain has TRBV12-3 or TRBV12-4 and TRBJ1-1; D not certain. The CDR3 has 13 amino acids. With 1 base removed from V and 8 bases from J, the gap between germline ends came to 11 bases. CDR3 nucleotides: TGTGCCAGCAGTTTAGAGCACGTCTCCGAAGCTTTCTTT. As protein: CASSLEHVSEAFF.

The chain carries TRBV28 and TRBJ1-2; D may be TRBD1 (5 bases). V dropped 6 bases and J dropped 6 bases, with 17 bases sitting between them. This CDR3 has 14 amino acids. Per the germline V gene, CDR1 is MDHEN and CDR2 is SYDVKM. CDR3 in amino acids: CASSGRGGRDGYTF. In DNA, the CDR3 is TGTGCCAGCAGCGGTCGGGGGGGAAGGGATGGCTACACCTTC.

V usage is TRBV7-6 and J usage is TRBJ2-2, with D possibly TRBD1 on 6 matching bases. Germline CDR1 SGHVS, CDR2 FNYEAQ. The CDR3 loop spans 18 amino acids. V was pared by 4 bases and J by 0 bases, with 18 bases between. The CDR3 nucleotides are TGTGCCAGCAGCTCCCTGGTCGCCGGACAGACGAACACCGGGGAGCTGTTTTTT. Residues: CASSSLVAGQTNTGELFF.

This rearrangement joins TRBV19 to TRBJ2-5, with 12 bases that match TRBD2. Per germline, CDR1 LNHDA and CDR2 SQIVND (reference sequence). This CDR3 comprises 15 residues. The V gene end was trimmed by 5 bases and the J gene end by 5 bases; junction bases not matched to a gene: 6. Here the CDR3 reads CASSSTSGSFETQYF. The CDR3 coding sequence is TGTGCCAGTAGTTCGACTAGCGGGAGTTTCGAGACCCAGTACTTC.

This sequence joins TRBV28 and TRBJ1-2; 7 bases line up with TRBD1. Germline-derived CDR1 and CDR2 are MDHEN and SYDVKM. V dropped 3 bases and J dropped 5; count of bases not matched to a gene: 3. The CDR3 is 13 residues long. The CDR3 DNA reads as TGTGCCAGCAGTTTTGGGACAGATTATGGCTACACCTTC. It specifies CASSFGTDYGYTF.

This chain uses TRBV11-2 with TRBJ1-4; 8 nucleotides match TRBD1. Germline loops: CDR1 SGHAT, CDR2 FQNNGV. CDR3 length: 14 amino acids. The J segment lost 7 bases and the V segment lost 4 bases, leaving 5 bases of the junction unmatched. The CDR3 nucleotides are TGTGCCAGCAGCTCCGGACAGGGTAGTGAAAAACTGTTTTTT. It yields the protein CASSSGQGSEKLFF.

V and J are TRBV7-3 and TRBJ1-6; no firm D call. The ends were cut back, 2 bases at V and 9 bases at J, with 11 bases in the middle. CDR1 is SGHTA and CDR2 is FQGTGA in the germline V gene. CDR3 length: 14 residues. CDR3: CASSLLASSSPLHF. The DNA of the CDR3 is TGTGCCAGCAGCTTACTAGCGAGTAGTTCACCCCTCCACTTT.